The 16 T cell receptor beta chains in this list originate from one sample, sequenced in a study of blood T cell repertoires in COVID-19. Assay used: immunoSEQ multiplex PCR; TCRdb lists only in-frame clones, some missing. The table includes roughly 180,000 clones, about 85% detected once. The sequenced sample was peripheral blood. The source of these receptors is a woman between 50 and 59 years old with COVID-19, enrolled during active disease.

The chain has TRBV11-3 and TRBJ2-7; TRBD2 matches 8 bases. Looked up from germline, CDR1 is SGHNT and CDR2 is YENEEA. The ends lost 5 bases at V and 3 bases at J; junction bases unmatched: 9. The CDR3 has 15 amino acids. CDR3 region: CASSPRGGLGYEQYF. Written as DNA, the CDR3 is TGTGCCAGCAGCCCCCGGGGGGGTCTGGGCTACGAGCAGTACTTC.

V usage is TRBV5-1 and J usage is TRBJ2-7, with 7 bases identical to TRBD1. The CDR3 length is 14 residues. The junction had 7 bases not matched to a gene; V was cut back by 3 bases and J by 4 bases. Germline lookup yields CDR1 SGHRS and CDR2 YFSETQ. CDR3 protein: CASSSGTVNYEQYF. In nucleotides, the CDR3 is TGCGCCAGCAGCTCCGGGACAGTTAATTACGAGCAGTACTTC.

The rearrangement uses TRBV4-2 and TRBJ1-6; possible D gene TRBD1, 5 bases. The germline V and J ends were trimmed by 1 base and 4 bases, with 14 bases remaining between them. CDR1 is LGHNA, CDR2 YNFKEQ, per germline. There are 17 residues in the CDR3. The CDR3 reads CASSQGSFDSYNSPLHF. The CDR3 nucleotides read TGTGCCAGCAGCCAAGGGTCCTTCGACAGTTATAATTCACCCCTCCACTTT.

This sequence joins TRBV3-1 (or the pseudogene TRBV3-2) and TRBJ2-1, with D perhaps matching TRBD2 (7 bases). Germline values: CDR1 LGHDT, CDR2 YNNKEL (reference sequence). The CDR3 length is 15 residues. V was pared by 1 base and J by 7 bases, with 14 bases between. In nucleotides, the CDR3 is TGTGCCAGCAGCCAAGGTACGGGGGGCGGGAATGAGCAGTTCTTC. Amino acids: CASSQGTGGGNEQFF.

The CDR3 here is CGTGPGGVANNEQFF. The CDR3 nucleotides are TGTGGTACAGGGCCCGGGGGGGTCGCAAACAATGAGCAGTTCTTC. The V and J genes are TRBV28 and TRBJ2-1; 8 bases are shared with TRBD2. In germline, CDR1 is MDHEN, CDR2 SYDVKM. The CDR3 totals 15 residues.

This chain links TRBV7-3 with TRBJ2-1, with 10 bases lining up with TRBD1. With V trimmed by 5 bases and J by 4 bases, 8 bases remained unmatched. The CDR3 sequence is 16 residues long. Germline CDR1 SGHTA, CDR2 FQGTGA. CDR3 amino acids: CASSHSGQGIYNEQFF. CDR3 coding DNA: TGTGCCAGCAGCCATTCGGGACAGGGGATTTACAATGAGCAGTTCTTC.

The chain has TRBV6-1 and TRBJ2-1, with D unresolved. Looked up from germline, CDR1 is MNHNS and CDR2 is SASEGT. This CDR3 has 11 residues. Trimming removed 3 bases from V and 10 bases from J, with 7 bases in between. CDR3 amino acids: CASSELGEQFF. The CDR3 DNA follows: TGTGCCAGCAGTGAGCTCGGGGAGCAGTTCTTC.

V and J are TRBV19 and TRBJ2-1; 10 bases line up with TRBD2. The CDR3 runs to 17 residues. J was trimmed by 4 bases and V by 4 bases; bases with no gene match: 10. The germline V gene has CDR1 LNHDA and CDR2 SQIVND (reference sequence). The CDR3 loop is CASSKTLAGTPYNEQFF. For the CDR3, the DNA is TGTGCCAGTAGTAAGACACTAGCGGGGACTCCTTACAATGAGCAGTTCTTC. Together with reference TRBV19 and TRBJ2-1, the CDR3 gives the full variable domain: DGGITQSPKYLFRKEGQNVTLSCEQNLNHDAMYWYRQDPGQGLRLIYYSQIVNDFQKGDIAEGYSVSREKKESFPLTVTSAQKNPTAFYLCASSKTLAGTPYNEQFFGPGTRLTVL.

In nucleotides, the CDR3 is TGTGCCAGCAGTTTATACAGTCCCCGTGAAACGGAGCAGTTCTTC. This gives the protein CASSLYSPRETEQFF. The chain is built from TRBV27 and TRBJ2-1, with D uncertain. Germline V gene lookup returns CDR1 MNHEY and CDR2 SMNVEV (reference sequence). Trimming took 1 base from V and 10 from J, leaving 17 bases between them. This CDR3 region has 15 residues.

The V gene is TRBV18, the J gene TRBJ2-7, with 7 nucleotides matching TRBD2. CDR3 size: 13 residues. Losses at the gene ends were 0 bases for V and 6 bases for J; bases not matched to a gene: 2. The V gene's germline CDR1 is KGHSH and CDR2 LQKENI. The CDR3 region has the DNA TGTGCCAGCTCACCACCGGGACTACGCGAGCAGTACTTC. The encoded protein is CASSPPGLREQYF.

This chain links TRBV5-1 with TRBJ2-7, with D maybe TRBD2 (5 bases). The CDR3 covers 16 residues. The V end was cut by 3 bases, the J end by 0 bases, with 16 bases between. The germline V gene encodes CDR1 SGHRS and CDR2 YFSETQ. CDR3 DNA sequence: TGCGCCAGCAGCTCGGGGTGGGGTGGGAGCTCCTACGAGCAGTACTTC. This gives the protein CASSSGWGGSSYEQYF.

The rearrangement joins TRBV6-5 to TRBJ1-2; 8 bases agree with TRBD1. CDR1 and CDR2 (germline): MNHEY, SVGAGI. This CDR3 contains 14 residues. Germline trimming cut 2 bases from V and 8 bases from J; bases unmatched to any gene: 7. The CDR3 protein is CASSYARTGSGYTF. CDR3 sequence (DNA): TGTGCCAGCAGTTACGCCCGGACAGGGAGCGGCTACACCTTC.

The chain links TRBV9 to TRBJ2-3, with 13 bases lining up with TRBD2. V trimming: 2 bases; J trimming: 7 bases; junction bases outside the gene matches: 10. From germline, CDR1 is SGDLS and CDR2 YYNGEE. The CDR3 runs 17 residues. In DNA form, the CDR3 reads TGTGCCAGCAGCGTCGGACTAGCGGGGGAGCTCGGGAATACGCAGTATTTT. Translated, it gives CASSVGLAGELGNTQYF.

The V call is TRBV9, the J call TRBJ2-3; tentatively, D is TRBD2 (5 bases). V lost 3 bases and J lost 7, with 18 bases in between. The CDR3 is 15 amino acids. CDR1 and CDR2 (germline): SGDLS, YYNGEE. In DNA, the CDR3 is TGTGCCAGCAGCGCACGGGATGCCCTCACGAATACGCAGTATTTT. It yields the protein CASSARDALTNTQYF.

The rearrangement links TRBV10-1 to TRBJ2-5, with 8 nucleotides matching TRBD2. V was clipped by 2 bases and J by 5 bases; unmatched bases: 10. Germline V CDR1 and CDR2: WNHNN, SYGVQD (reference sequence). The CDR3 length is 16 residues. CDR3 in amino acids: CASSEGTGGHQETQYF. CDR3 in DNA: TGCGCCAGCAGTGAGGGGACGGGGGGGCATCAGGAGACCCAGTACTTC.

V is TRBV10-3 and J is TRBJ2-7; TRBD2 aligns across 7 bases. This CDR3 spans 13 amino acids. Germline CDR1 reads ENHRY; CDR2 reads SYGVKD. J was trimmed by 5 bases and V by 2 bases; bases with no gene match: 3. The CDR3 spells CAISEKGTNEQYF. As DNA, the CDR3 is TGTGCCATCAGTGAGAAGGGGACTAACGAGCAGTACTTC.